The sequence of this T cell receptor (beta chain) was determined in a study of blood T cell repertoires in COVID-19. Overall study: Samples came from the United States, Italy and Spain, spanning acute and convalescent COVID-19.

Produced via immunoSEQ multiplex PCR; TCRdb's table is partial and in-frame only. This sample has about 240,000 clones; about 85% occur once, and the top ten carry approximately 2%. Germline CDR1 SGHRS, CDR2 YFSETQ. The V and J ends lost 4 bases and 0 bases respectively, with 13 bases between them. The CDR3 contains 15 residues. The source of this sequence is a man in his thirties or forties who had recovered from COVID-19. The chain links TRBV5-1 to TRBJ1-2; D possibly corresponds to TRBD1 (6 bases). Sequenced material: peripheral blood. The CDR3 region has the DNA TGCGCCAGCAGCCAGGACAGCAGCTCTAACTATGGCTACACCTTC. It specifies CASSQDSSSNYGYTF. The full variable domain, in which reference TRBV5-1 and TRBJ1-2 provide the parts outside the CDR3, is KAGVTQTPRYLIKTRGQQVTLSCSPISGHRSVSWYQQTPGQGLQFLFEYFSETQRNKGNFPGRFSGRQFSNSRSEMNVSTLELGDSALYLCASSQDSSSNYGYTFGSGTRLTVV.